This T cell receptor beta chain was captured in a study of T cell repertoires in aging, cancer and after chemotherapy (dated by TCRdb to between 2017 and 2020). General notes on the study: Six donor age groups were covered, ranging from 30 or younger up to 70 or older, and each group contained at least three individuals. In the hematological group, the paired samples taken before and after chemotherapy came from chronic lymphocytic leukemia patients given fludarabine- or bendamustine-based regimens. The full dataset contained 9.1 million or so TCR reads. Peripheral blood TCR beta repertoires from healthy donors and cancer patients were profiled to examine immunoaging and T cell reconstitution after chemotherapy. Alongside approximately 95 healthy donors serving as a reference group, the cohort included 200 to 250 cancer patients, of whom roughly 90 had hematological cancers and 110 to 140 had solid cancers. The paper as a whole reports these results and caveats: Compared with age-matched healthy donors, untreated patients with either hematological or solid cancers had significantly lower TCR diversity in the blood along with higher clonality. An increase in median generation probability over the chemotherapy interval was observed in both cancer cohorts, suggesting that the repertoire was reconstituted through rebound thymic output. Hematological cancer patients had infiltration of lymphoid organs, and this infiltration may itself impair thymic emigration or peripheral T cell expansion. According to the authors, the repertoire data do not allow conclusions to be drawn about immunological memory after chemotherapy. In healthy donors, the drop in TCR diversity with age came mainly from a loss of richness, whereas in cancer patients a loss of evenness also played a part.

Reading the germline V gene gives CDR1 SGHVS and CDR2 FNYEAQ. V and J are trimmed by 3 bases and 7 bases, and the gene matches miss 6 bases of the junction. The cysteine opens and the phenylalanine closes a CDR3 of 14 amino acids. CDR3 DNA is the only sequence kept; it has 42 bases, read in frame from the first base. This clonotype is medium-sized (0.01 to 0.1%). What this receptor recognizes is not known. Nothing much larger sits one base from this clone, and base qualities are not available. Multiplex touch-down PCR with a mixed TRB-A/B primer pool was used to amplify rearranged TRB sequences covering the V, D and J segments. Illumina adapters and sample indices were attached to the amplicons through two consecutive PCR reactions run with Phusion HS II polymerase. After gel purification with the NucleoSpin Gel and PCR Clean-up kit, the amplicons were checked using Qubit and an Agilent 2100 Bioanalyzer. The libraries were sequenced on an Illumina MiSeq with 600-cycle, single-indexed, paired-end runs. The authors processed their data as follows. MiXCR versions 2.12 and 3.0.5 were used to process TRB sequences. A clone was defined as each unique CDR3 nucleotide sequence, and only productive sequences supported by at least two reads were kept. Shannon diversity, evenness, clonality (one minus evenness), and alpha-parameterized diversity profiles from alpha 0 to 5 were included as repertoire metrics. The IGoR algorithm was used to calculate generation probabilities for clones in the paired samples taken before and after chemotherapy. The raw public data were reprocessed by TCRdb itself: fastp quality trimming at Q25, MiXCR clonotype calling, in-frame beta chains only. All rows with the same CDR3 protein become a single entry with the most common DNA and genes. In this record, the V and J calls reflect TCRdb's handling and not the investigators' own analysis. This sample gives some 2,000 distinct CDR3 sequences in total; roughly a fifth of them show up just once. In total, the top ten clones hold 25% to 35% of the sample.

TCR beta rearrangements were amplified from genomic DNA isolated from peripheral blood, not from sorted cells or RNA. Recombination linked TRBV7-6 to TRBJ2-1; 7 central nucleotides agree with TRBD2. Sequencing was done on a sample of blood. This receptor was obtained from a human donor with a blood cancer. The bases read TGTGCCAGCAGCTTTGAACCGCGGGGGAATGAGCAGTTCTTC. Translated, it reads CASSFEPRGNEQFF.